Here is one TCR beta chain with its context. Trimming cost V 1 base and J 0 bases, with 11 bases left between them. Germline V gene data show CDR1 as SGHKS and CDR2 as YYEKEE (reference sequence). The CDR3 totals 16 residues. This sample is part of a study of blood T cell repertoires in COVID-19. In the study overall: Italy, Spain and the United States were the sources of the convalescent and acute COVID-19 samples. From T cells, B-cell-depleted T cells, or PBMCs came the material, which was cDNA or gDNA.

Methods used by the authors: From reference gene primer amplification, estimates of nucleated cell counts were derived. Some clones are missing from TCRdb's copy, which holds only in-frame ones; the method was immunoSEQ multiplex PCR. V and J calls and clone size are those listed in that table; D and trimming were worked out from the DNA. There are some 210,000 clones in the sample; about 83% occur only once, and approximately 8% lies in the top ten. The TCR originated in a woman aged 50 to 60 with active or convalescent COVID-19. The sample comprised peripheral blood. The chain has TRBV5-5 and TRBJ1-3; D is ambiguous. Here the CDR3 reads CASSLFRESSGNTIYF. Here the CDR3 DNA reads TGTGCCAGCAGCTTGTTTCGGGAGAGCTCTGGAAACACCATATATTTT.